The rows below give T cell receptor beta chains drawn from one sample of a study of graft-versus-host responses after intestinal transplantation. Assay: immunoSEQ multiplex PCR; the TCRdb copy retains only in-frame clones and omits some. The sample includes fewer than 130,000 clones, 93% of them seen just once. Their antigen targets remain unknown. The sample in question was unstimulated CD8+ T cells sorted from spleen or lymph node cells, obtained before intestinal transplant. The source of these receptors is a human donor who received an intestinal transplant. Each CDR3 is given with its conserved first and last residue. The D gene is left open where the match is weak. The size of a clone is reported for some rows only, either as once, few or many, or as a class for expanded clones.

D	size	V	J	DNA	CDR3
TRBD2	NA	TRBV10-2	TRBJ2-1	TGCGCCAGCGTTGCGGGAGGGCCTTCCAATGAGCAGTTCTTC	CASVAGGPSNEQFF
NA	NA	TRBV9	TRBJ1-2	TGTGCCAGCAGCGTAGCTTTTGAGGGATCCTACACCTTC	CASSVAFEGSYTF
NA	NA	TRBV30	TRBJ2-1	TGTGCCTGGAGTGGGGACTCCGATGAGCAGTTCTTC	CAWSGDSDEQFF
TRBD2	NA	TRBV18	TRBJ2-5	TGTGCCAGCTCACCCCCGACTAGCGGGACGGTGTGGGAGCAGTACTTC	CASSPPTSGTVWEQYF
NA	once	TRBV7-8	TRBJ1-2	TGTGCCAGCAGCTTAAGTGGCGGGCCACTGGCGTCGTATGGCTACACCTTC	CASSLSGGPLASYGYTF
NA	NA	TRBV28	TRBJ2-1	TGTGCCAGCAGAGCGCCTTACACGGCCAATGAGCAGTTCTTC	CASRAPYTANEQFF
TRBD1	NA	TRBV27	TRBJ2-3	TGTGCCAGCAGTTTAGGGGACAGGGGAGATGGAACAGATACGCAGTATTTT	CASSLGDRGDGTDTQYF
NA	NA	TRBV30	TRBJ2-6	TGTGCCTGGAGGCAGGAGGGTTCTGGGGCCAACGTCCTGACTTTC	CAWRQEGSGANVLTF
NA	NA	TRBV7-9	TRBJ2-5	TGTGCCAGCAGCTTAGCGCTTGGGGCGGAGGAGACCCAGTACTTC	CASSLALGAEETQYF
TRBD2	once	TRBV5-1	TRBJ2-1	TGCGCCAGCAGCTTGGCCGGGAGGGGTGTCGATGAGCAGTTCTTC	CASSLAGRGVDEQFF
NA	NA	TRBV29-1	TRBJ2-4	TGCAGCGTTGAAGATCTTCGGCAATCCGAAAACATTCAGTACTTC	CSVEDLRQSENIQYF
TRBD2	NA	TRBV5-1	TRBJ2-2	TGCGCCAGCAGCTTTGGGGTAGCGGGAGCATCTGGGGAGCTGTTTTTT	CASSFGVAGASGELFF
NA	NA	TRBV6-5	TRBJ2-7	TGTGCCAGCAGCCCCGGGGGCGACGAGCAGTACTTC	CASSPGGDEQYF
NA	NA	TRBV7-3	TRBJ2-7	TGTGCCAGCAGCTTAGACAGCAACGAGCAGTACTTC	CASSLDSNEQYF
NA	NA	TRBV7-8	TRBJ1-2	TGTGCCAGCAGCTTAGGTAGAGCCAGCTATGGCTACACCTTC	CASSLGRASYGYTF
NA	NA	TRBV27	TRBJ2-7	TGTGCCAGCAGTACCTCCCCCTGGACGGACTACGAGCAGTACTTC	CASSTSPWTDYEQYF
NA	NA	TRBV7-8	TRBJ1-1	TGTGCCAGCAGCGAAGGACACGCGAACACTGAAGCTTTCTTT	CASSEGHANTEAFF
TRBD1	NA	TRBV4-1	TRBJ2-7	TGCGCCAGCAGCCAAGACTCGACAGGGGCCTCCTACGAGCAGTACTTC	CASSQDSTGASYEQYF
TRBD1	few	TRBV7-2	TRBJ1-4	TGTGCCAGCAGCCCTGACAGGGGGTATTGGGAACTGTTTTTT	CASSPDRGYWELFF
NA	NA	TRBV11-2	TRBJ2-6	TGTGCCAGCAGTCCAGGGCCCGGGGCCAACGTCCTGACTTTC	CASSPGPGANVLTF
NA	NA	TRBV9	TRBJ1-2	TGTGCCAGCAGCGCCGGGACGGGGTGGTCTGGCTACACCTTC	CASSAGTGWSGYTF
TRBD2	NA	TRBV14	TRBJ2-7	TGTGCCAGCAGCAAAGGTCGGTGGGAGGGCAGCGAGCAGTACTTC	CASSKGRWEGSEQYF
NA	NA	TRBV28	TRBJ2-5	TGTGCCAGCAGTACCCTGGCGGGGAGGTCCGGGACCCAGTACTTC	CASSTLAGRSGTQYF
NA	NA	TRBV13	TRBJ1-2	TGTGCCAGCAGCCTAGGGAGAGACGGCTACACCTTC	CASSLGRDGYTF
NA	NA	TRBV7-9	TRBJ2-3	TGTGCCAGCAGCCCGGCCGGGACATCAGATACGCAGTATTTT	CASSPAGTSDTQYF
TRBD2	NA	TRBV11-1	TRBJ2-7	TGTGCCAGCAGCTTAGTTGCGGGAGACGCCTACGAGCAGTACTTC	CASSLVAGDAYEQYF
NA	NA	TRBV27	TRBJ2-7	TGTGCCAGCAGTTTGGGGGGTTATAACGAGCAGTACTTC	CASSLGGYNEQYF
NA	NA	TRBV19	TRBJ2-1	TGTGCCAGTAGGAACGGACATGAGCAGTTCTTC	CASRNGHEQFF
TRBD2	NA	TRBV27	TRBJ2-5	TGTGCCAGTCACGGGACTAGCGGGATCCAAGAGACCCAGTACTTC	CASHGTSGIQETQYF
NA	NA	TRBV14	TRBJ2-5	TGTGCCAGCAGCCAAGAGAAGGGAGGAGAGACCCAGTACTTC	CASSQEKGGETQYF
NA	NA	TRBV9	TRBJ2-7	TGTGCCAGCAGCGTAGGGGACTGGAACGAGCAGTACTTC	CASSVGDWNEQYF
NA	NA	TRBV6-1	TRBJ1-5	TGTGCCAGCAGTGTCGGCTATAGCAATCAGCCCCAGCATTTT	CASSVGYSNQPQHF
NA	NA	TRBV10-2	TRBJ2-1	TGCGCCAGCAGTGACTGGGATAGCGGCAATGAGCAGTTCTTC	CASSDWDSGNEQFF
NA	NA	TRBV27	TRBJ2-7	TGTGCCAGCAGTTTAAATCCCGAGACAACCCTTTTCGAGCAGTACTTC	CASSLNPETTLFEQYF
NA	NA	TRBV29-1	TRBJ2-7	TGCAGCGTTGTAAACCGAGGAGGCTACGAGCAGTACTTC	CSVVNRGGYEQYF
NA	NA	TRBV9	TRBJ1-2	TGTGCCAGCAGCGCCAACCGGGACCGAGCTAACTATGGCTACACCTTC	CASSANRDRANYGYTF
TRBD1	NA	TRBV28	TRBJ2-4	TGTGCCAGCAGTCCTGGACAGGAAAACATTCAGTACTTC	CASSPGQENIQYF
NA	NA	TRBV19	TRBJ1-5	TGTGCCACTGCCGGGGGGGGCAATCAGCCCCAGCATTTT	CATAGGGNQPQHF
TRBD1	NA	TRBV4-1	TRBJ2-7	TGCGCCAGCAGCCAAAGTCCCGGGACAGGGGACGAGCAGTACTTC	CASSQSPGTGDEQYF
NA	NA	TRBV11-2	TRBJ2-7	TGTGCCAGCAGCTTAGTCGGGGGGCTCACGACCCCCTACGAGCAGTACTTC	CASSLVGGLTTPYEQYF